The 32 T cell receptor beta chains reported below all come from one sample, sequenced in a study of blood T cell repertoires in COVID-19 (TCRdb year 2020). The method behind the library was the immunoSEQ multiplex PCR assay. The source is immuneACCESS, and TCRdb retained only in-frame sequences with V and J called. Part of the clones is not carried over; for the studies checked, unresolved V genes explain less than half of this, and the remainder is unexplained. The sample profile shows roughly 43,000 clones; 90% of them were found once. Approximately 3% of the sample rests with the top ten. The specimen was peripheral blood. The receptors were sampled from a man between 50 and 59 years old with active COVID-19.

Only a few counts were recorded for this clone. This chain joins TRBV4-1 and TRBJ2-1; 7 bases map to TRBD1. Germline V gene sequence: CDR1 MGHRA, CDR2 YSYEKL. With V trimmed by 4 bases and J by 6 bases, 6 bases remained unmatched. The CDR3 has 14 residues. In nucleotides, the CDR3 is TGCGCCAGCAGCCTAAGGGACAGAAGCAATGAGCAGTTCTTC. It encodes CASSLRDRSNEQFF.

The chain has TRBV3-1 (or the pseudogene TRBV3-2) and TRBJ2-2, with TRBD2 matching 9 bases. The CDR3 covers 18 residues. Trimming cost V 0 bases and J 2 bases; bases outside gene matches: 7. CDR1 is LGHDT, CDR2 YNNKEL, per germline (reference sequence). CDR3 nucleotide sequence: TGTGCCAGCAGCCAAGATACCCGGCTAGCGGGAAACACCGGGGAGCTGTTTTTT. Encoded protein: CASSQDTRLAGNTGELFF.

The V call is TRBV2, the J call TRBJ1-2; 9 nucleotides line up with TRBD1. Germline CDR1 and CDR2: SNHLY and FYNNEI. The CDR3 contains 12 residues. J was trimmed by 6 bases and V by 7 bases; bases with no gene match: 3. The CDR3 spells CASKGQGHGYTF. The CDR3 coding sequence is TGTGCCAGCAAGGGACAGGGACATGGCTACACCTTC. The full variable domain, with the rest looked up from reference TRBV2 and TRBJ1-2, is EPEVTQTPSHQVTQMGQEVILRCVPISNHLYFYWYRQILGQKVEFLVSFYNNEISEKSEIFDDQFSVERPDGSNFTLKIRSTKLEDSAMYFCASKGQGHGYTFGSGTRLTVV.

Worth noting for this clone: One end of the junction is discordant with germline, which a read error may explain. The chain carries TRBV9 and TRBJ1-5, with 9 bases aligning to TRBD1. The CDR3 is 14 residues long. Germline V lookup: CDR1 SGDLS, CDR2 YYNGEE. DNA for the CDR3: TGTGCCAGCAACGTAACAGGGGGCCATCAGCCCCAGCATTTT. It translates to CASNVTGGHQPQHF. The variable domain in full, completed from reference TRBV9 and TRBJ1-5, reads DSGVTQTPKHLITATGQRVTLRCSPRSGDLSVYWYQQSLDQGLQFLIQYYNGEERAKGNILERFSAQQFPDLHSELNLSSLELGDSALYFCASNVTGGHQPQHFGDGTRLSIL.

The genes are TRBV3-1 (or the pseudogene TRBV3-2) and TRBJ1-2; D not resolved. CDR3 length equals 16 residues. Trimming pared 0 bases from V and 6 bases from J, leaving 17 bases between. The germline V gene encodes CDR1 LGHDT and CDR2 YNNKEL (reference sequence). For the CDR3, the DNA is TGTGCCAGCAGCCAAGATCAGTCTGGGAGTCGGCATGGCTACACCTTC. Translated: CASSQDQSGSRHGYTF.

This clone appeared once. J is TRBJ1-5 and V is TRBV7-9; D is unresolved. This CDR3 is 13 amino acids long. Trimming pared 4 bases from V and 1 base from J, leaving 5 bases between. Germline values: CDR1 SEHNR, CDR2 FQNEAQ (reference sequence). CDR3 residues: CASSYGSNQPQHF. In DNA, the CDR3 is TGTGCCAGCAGCTACGGGAGCAATCAGCCCCAGCATTTT.

This chain uses TRBV6-5 with TRBJ1-2; D perhaps matches TRBD1 (6 bases). Germline CDR1 reads MNHEY; CDR2 reads SVGAGI. CDR3 size: 15 residues. Trimming took 5 bases from V and 2 from J, leaving 15 bases between them. CDR3 sequence reads: CASSPQGQLNYGYTF. CDR3 nucleotides: TGTGCCAGCAGTCCACAAGGACAGCTAAACTATGGCTACACCTTC.

V and J are TRBV5-1 and TRBJ1-4; 8 bases align to TRBD1. CDR1 is SGHRS, CDR2 YFSETQ, per germline. The CDR3 is made up of 16 amino acids. The V segment lost 5 bases and the J segment 2 bases; nucleotides outside the gene matches: 8. Written as DNA, the CDR3 is TGCGCCAGCAGACGGGCGCAGGGGGCTACTAATGAAAAACTGTTTTTT. Translating gives CASRRAQGATNEKLFF. Looking up the rest from reference TRBV5-1 and TRBJ1-4 gives the full variable domain: KAGVTQTPRYLIKTRGQQVTLSCSPISGHRSVSWYQQTPGQGLQFLFEYFSETQRNKGNFPGRFSGRQFSNSRSEMNVSTLELGDSALYLCASRRAQGATNEKLFFGSGTQLSVL.

The V call is TRBV19, the J call TRBJ2-7; 8 bases map to TRBD1. Germline assignment: CDR1 LNHDA and CDR2 SQIVND (reference sequence). There are 14 residues in the CDR3. V dropped 6 bases and J dropped 5; count of bases not matched to a gene: 9. The CDR3 reads CASSGRQGLDEQYF. The CDR3 DNA is TGTGCCAGTAGCGGGAGACAGGGGCTTGACGAGCAGTACTTC.

The V gene is TRBV7-2, the J gene TRBJ1-4; possibly TRBD1 for D (5 bases). CDR1 is SGHTA and CDR2 is FQGNSA in the germline V gene. V was cut by 3 bases and J by 6 bases, with 11 bases left in between. The CDR3 has 14 amino acids. CDR3 region: CASSFWWGDEKLFF. The CDR3 bases are TGTGCCAGCAGCTTTTGGTGGGGGGATGAAAAACTGTTTTTT.

This clone was counted between two and nine times. The CDR3 loop reads CATSAVSNTGELFF. The CDR3 DNA follows: TGTGCCACCAGTGCCGTATCTAACACCGGGGAGCTGTTTTTT. This chain connects TRBV24-1 to TRBJ2-2; D ambiguous. The V gene's germline CDR1 is KGHDR and CDR2 SFDVKD. V lost 5 bases and J 2 bases, leaving 8 bases between the germline ends. The CDR3 runs to 14 residues.

CDR3 nucleotides: TGTGCCAGCAGCCGTGGCGACAACCCGAACACTGAAGCTTTCTTT. It specifies CASSRGDNPNTEAFF. The chain links TRBV7-9 to TRBJ1-1; D uncertain. V was clipped by 5 bases and J by 1 base, with 14 bases between them. The CDR3 runs 15 residues. Germline CDR1 and CDR2: SEHNR and FQNEAQ (reference sequence).

V gene TRBV28 combines with J gene TRBJ1-1; weak D call: TRBD1 (6 bases). The ends were cut back, 1 base at V and 2 bases at J, with 11 bases in the middle. Germline-derived CDR1 and CDR2 are MDHEN and SYDVKM. CDR3 length: 15 residues. For the CDR3, the DNA is TGTGCCAGCAGTTTATACGGGACAATTAACACTGAAGCTTTCTTT. Amino acids: CASSLYGTINTEAFF.

This clone came up a few times. The chain joins TRBV30 to TRBJ1-6; D is perhaps TRBD1 (5 bases). The CDR3 is made up of 14 amino acids. V was pared by 2 bases and J by 4 bases, with 9 bases between. Germline V gives CDR1 GTSNPN, CDR2 SVGIG (reference sequence). CDR3 sequence (DNA): TGTGCCTGGAGTTTAAGACAGTATAATTCACCCCTCCACTTT. This sequence encodes CAWSLRQYNSPLHF.

The V call is TRBV6-5, the J call TRBJ1-1, with a possible D match to TRBD1 (5 bases). Germline-derived CDR1 and CDR2 are MNHEY and SVGAGI. The CDR3 is made up of 11 amino acids. Trimming removed 6 bases from V and 9 bases from J, with 11 bases in between. CDR3 region: CASRGGVKAFF. The CDR3 nucleotides read TGTGCCAGCAGAGGAGGGGTGAAAGCTTTCTTT.

The chain has TRBV28 and TRBJ1-1; the D gene is possibly TRBD1 (5 bases). Germline V gene data show CDR1 as MDHEN and CDR2 as SYDVKM. Trimming pared 8 bases from V and 1 base from J, leaving 14 bases between. This CDR3 contains 14 residues. The CDR3 is CASPSPQGNTEAFF. The CDR3 nucleotides are TGTGCCAGCCCCTCTCCTCAGGGGAACACTGAAGCTTTCTTT.

The V call is TRBV5-4, the J call TRBJ1-1; a possible D gene is TRBD1 (5 bases). The V gene lost 0 bases and the J gene lost 1 base, with 10 bases spanning the gap. The CDR3 runs to 15 residues. Looked up from germline, CDR1 is SGHNT and CDR2 is YYREEE (reference sequence). Here the CDR3 reads CASSLVGRENTEAFF. The CDR3 DNA follows: TGTGCCAGCAGCTTGGTCGGCAGGGAGAACACTGAAGCTTTCTTT.

The gene calls are TRBV6-1 and TRBJ1-5, with TRBD1 matching over 7 bases. CDR1 is MNHNS, CDR2 SASEGT, per germline. V was clipped by 1 base and J by 3 bases; unmatched bases: 3. The CDR3 totals 15 residues. This CDR3 reads CASSEVGTDNQPQHF. The CDR3 DNA reads TGTGCCAGCAGTGAAGTTGGGACAGACAATCAGCCCCAGCATTTT.

The chain recombines TRBV5-1 with TRBJ2-1; 7 bases are a match to TRBD1. V trimming: 5 bases; J trimming: 13 bases; junction bases outside the gene matches: 15. Germline V gene lookup returns CDR1 SGHRS and CDR2 YFSETQ. CDR3 length: 14 residues. The DNA for the CDR3 is TGCGCCAGCAGAGAGGGGGCTCCTACAACAAGACAGTTCTTC. The encoded protein is CASREGAPTTRQFF.

As DNA, the CDR3 is TGTGCCAGCAGTCCCCGACAGAGAAACTATGGCTACACCTTC. It translates to CASSPRQRNYGYTF. V and J are TRBV27 and TRBJ1-2; weak D call: TRBD1 (5 bases). V was pared by 5 bases and J by 2 bases, with 12 bases between. CDR1 MNHEY and CDR2 SMNVEV come from the germline V gene (reference sequence). This CDR3 spans 14 amino acids.

This chain uses TRBV19 with TRBJ2-2; maybe TRBD2 (6 bases). The germline CDR1 and CDR2 sequences are LNHDA and SQIVND (reference sequence). This CDR3 region has 16 residues. Deletions cut 3 bases from V and 4 bases from J, with 15 bases between. The CDR3 is CASSISGGVGTGELFF. The CDR3 region has the DNA TGTGCCAGTAGTATCAGCGGCGGGGTGGGCACCGGGGAGCTGTTTTTT. Combining the CDR3 with reference TRBV19 and TRBJ2-2 gives the whole variable domain DGGITQSPKYLFRKEGQNVTLSCEQNLNHDAMYWYRQDPGQGLRLIYYSQIVNDFQKGDIAEGYSVSREKKESFPLTVTSAQKNPTAFYLCASSISGGVGTGELFFGEGSRLTVL.

This chain joins TRBV27 and TRBJ1-6, with a tentative D call TRBD1 (5 bases). The ends were cut back, 3 bases at V and 0 bases at J, with 6 bases in the middle. The CDR3 totals 15 residues. Germline V CDR1 and CDR2: MNHEY, SMNVEV (reference sequence). CDR3 sequence: CASSFRDSYNSPLHF. In DNA form, the CDR3 reads TGTGCCAGCAGTTTCAGGGACTCCTATAATTCACCCCTCCACTTT.

The gene calls are TRBV6-2 or TRBV6-3 and TRBJ2-3; 7 bases fit TRBD1. Germline CDR1 MNHEY, CDR2 SVGEGT. V lost 6 bases, J lost 2 bases, and 8 bases stayed unmatched. The CDR3 sequence is 15 residues long. In DNA, the CDR3 is TGTGCCAGCAGCCCAGGACAGGACTTCACAGATACGCAGTATTTT. Its translation: CASSPGQDFTDTQYF.

The chain combines TRBV20-1 with TRBJ2-4, with D unresolved. From germline, CDR1 is DFQATT and CDR2 SNEGSKA (reference sequence). The germline V and J ends were trimmed by 3 bases and 3 bases, with 9 bases remaining between them. This CDR3 contains 13 residues. This CDR3 reads CSASRQDKNIQYF. The CDR3, as DNA: TGCAGTGCTAGTCGGCAGGACAAAAACATTCAGTACTTC.

The CDR3 bases are TGTGCCATCAGTTCCGGGGGGACTAATGAAAAACTGTTTTTT. Translated: CAISSGGTNEKLFF. V is TRBV10-3 and J is TRBJ1-4; possibly TRBD1 for D (5 bases). CDR3 length: 14 amino acids. Per germline, CDR1 ENHRY and CDR2 SYGVKD. V was pared by 5 bases and J by 2 bases, with 9 bases between.

The sample holds a few counts of this clone. The chain combines TRBV3-1 (or the pseudogene TRBV3-2) with TRBJ1-2; D remains unclear. V lost 1 base to trimming and J lost 8 bases, with 17 bases between them. Germline values: CDR1 LGHDT, CDR2 YNNKEL (reference sequence). This CDR3 spans 15 amino acids. DNA for the CDR3: TGTGCCAGCAGCCAAGTCCGGGGAAGAGGATCGGGCTACACCTTC. Protein: CASSQVRGRGSGYTF.

This sequence joins TRBV2 and TRBJ1-2, with a weak D call TRBD1 (6 bases). CDR1 is SNHLY and CDR2 is FYNNEI in the germline V gene. V dropped 7 bases and J dropped 1 base, with 10 bases sitting between them. The CDR3 has 13 amino acids. The CDR3 loop reads CASNQGFNYGYTF. The CDR3 region has the DNA TGTGCCAGCAACCAGGGGTTTAACTATGGCTACACCTTC.

The chain links TRBV3-1 (or the pseudogene TRBV3-2) to TRBJ2-5, with D perhaps matching TRBD2 (5 bases). This CDR3 contains 13 residues. Trimming removed 1 base from V and 7 bases from J, with 10 bases in between. The germline gives CDR1 LGHDT, CDR2 YNNKEL (reference sequence). CDR3 DNA sequence: TGTGCCAGCAGCCAAGGGACTTTTGGGACCCAGTACTTC. It translates to CASSQGTFGTQYF.

The chain uses TRBV19 and TRBJ1-5; possible D gene TRBD1, 6 bases. The germline gives CDR1 LNHDA, CDR2 SQIVND (reference sequence). The CDR3 totals 16 residues. The V gene lost 5 bases and the J gene lost 2 bases, with 16 bases spanning the gap. CDR3 loop: CASSRIQGMGNQPQHF. The DNA for the CDR3 is TGTGCCAGTAGTCGGATCCAGGGGATGGGCAATCAGCCCCAGCATTTT.

The V call is TRBV6-1, the J call TRBJ1-1; D not resolved. V was trimmed by 3 bases and J by 0 bases, leaving 5 bases between them. The CDR3 loop spans 13 amino acids. Germline CDR1 is MNHNS and CDR2 is SASEGT. CDR3 sequence (DNA): TGTGCCAGCAGTGACACAATGAACACTGAAGCTTTCTTT. Protein product: CASSDTMNTEAFF.

The chain links TRBV5-1 to TRBJ1-6, with D possibly being TRBD1 (5 bases). Germline assignment: CDR1 SGHRS and CDR2 YFSETQ. Trimming took 4 bases from V and 8 from J, leaving 13 bases between them. This CDR3 is built from 14 residues. DNA for the CDR3: TGCGCCAGCAGCCAGGGACTGAGTGATTCACCCCTCCACTTT. This gives the protein CASSQGLSDSPLHF.

V gene TRBV23-1 combines with J gene TRBJ1-2, with 9 bases lining up with TRBD1. TRBV23-1 is an ORF, and what it does is uncertain. The CDR3 is made up of 17 amino acids. The V and J ends lost 8 bases and 7 bases, in that order; junction bases with no gene match: 20. The CDR3 region has the DNA TGCGCCAGCTTAGCGCCCGAACCGGGACAGGGAGTCGGTGGCTACACCTTC. As protein: CASLAPEPGQGVGGYTF.